This T cell receptor (beta chain) came from a study of cytomegalovirus exposure and HLA in healthy donors. The PCR was carried out with 60 Vbeta primers and 13 Jbeta primers. How the authors handled the data: An analysis performed later counted about 80 million unique TCR beta chains (roughly 11 million of them shared). Method: immunoSEQ multiplex PCR; TCRdb's copy keeps in-frame clones and lacks some. V and J calls and clone size are copied from that table; D and trimming were computed from the DNA. The repertoire holds under 95,000 clones, with 80% as singletons. The germline CDR1 and CDR2 sequences are GTSNPN and SVGIG (reference sequence). The CDR3 has 14 amino acids. Trimming took off 2 bases at V and 7 bases at J, with 18 bases between the two ends. This clone appeared a few times.

J is TRBJ2-7 and V is TRBV30; a weak D match, TRBD2 (5 bases). This receptor was obtained from a male donor in good health and CMV-seronegative. The sequenced sample consisted of PBMCs. In nucleotides, the CDR3 is TGTGCCTGGAGTTCCGGGATGGACCTGAGGGAGCAGTACTTC. It is translated as CAWSSGMDLREQYF.